The present TCR beta chain was sequenced within a study of T cells after yellow fever vaccination. TCRdb passed the 5' RACE reads through MiXCR, listing each CDR3 protein once. Among some 420,000 distinct CDR3 sequences, under 20% were seen once, and the ten largest hold around 17%. This clonotype was detected a few times. Its cognate antigen is unknown. From germline, CDR1 is MGHRA and CDR2 YSYEKL. Trimming took 2 bases from V and 5 from J; bases not matched to a gene: 5. The CDR3 is 14 amino acids. Study-wide results and limits: Although the secondary response was weaker, it peaked faster, at day 5 versus 15. Post-booster repertoires again held most primary-vaccination clones (about 96% CD4, around 90% CD8).

This material consisted of PBMCs, taken before the yellow fever booster vaccination. This chain joins TRBV4-1 and TRBJ2-5, with 7 bases lining up with TRBD1. The sequence derives from a man aged 18 to 30 who received the YFV17D yellow fever vaccine. The DNA for the CDR3 is TGCGCCAGCAGCCAAACAGGGGCAAGGGAGACCCAGTACTTC. It codes for CASSQTGARETQYF.